The source of this T cell receptor beta chain is a study of blood T cell repertoires in COVID-19. Recruited during active infection, patients (from Seattle) were subsequently followed longitudinally. In the study's own analysis: Estimation of nucleated cell counts was performed using reference gene primer amplification. Sequencing used immunoSEQ multiplex PCR; TCRdb keeps in-frame clones, though not all of them. The V and J calls and clone size come from that table; D and trimming were worked out from the DNA. The sample has about 95,000 clones; 89% are singletons. This clone was counted only a few times. The TCR originated in a man aged 50 or older with COVID-19, enrolled during active disease. Specimen: peripheral blood.

Here the CDR3 DNA reads TGCGCCAGCAGCCTGGACAGGGCGAGTACTGAAGCTTTCTTT. Protein sequence: CASSLDRASTEAFF. The rearrangement uses TRBV4-3 and TRBJ1-1; 8 nucleotides align to TRBD1. The CDR3 is 14 amino acids. Germline V gene data show CDR1 as LGHNA and CDR2 as YSLEER. Trimming at V came to 4 bases and at J to 5 bases, leaving 6 bases not matched to a gene.